These 21 T cell receptor beta chains were all obtained from the same sample, sequenced in a study of T cells expressing NK-cell markers (dated by TCRdb to 2019 to 2021). To prepare the library, 5' RACE was applied. For sequencing, an Illumina HiSeq 2000 was employed. Once TCRdb had reprocessed the reads, it stored one entry per CDR3 protein sequence and supplied no DNA. This sample's table contains some 450,000 distinct CDR3 sequences. Together, the top ten hold under 7.5% of the sample. The specimen was blood T cells: a sorted CD56 or NKG2C T cell subset, CD4+ or CD8+ T cells, or bulk PBMC T cells (not recorded which). The receptors here all came from a woman between 18 and 75 years old in good health.

This sequence joins TRBV20-1 and TRBJ2-1; TCRdb proposes TRBD2, but this gene call is untestable without DNA. Germline CDR1 is DFQATT and CDR2 is SNEGSKA (reference sequence). This CDR3 contains 14 residues. This CDR3 reads CSARTSGRSDEQFF.

The chain carries TRBV6-1 and TRBJ1-2; TCRdb names TRBD1, which stays unverified in the absence of DNA. The germline gives CDR1 MNHNS, CDR2 SASEGT. The CDR3 is made up of 13 amino acids. The CDR3: CASSDGGHYGYTF.

The CDR3 sequence: CASFPGTSGTSGELFF. The V gene is TRBV18, the J gene TRBJ2-2; TCRdb's D call of TRBD2 is untestable without DNA. Germline CDR1 reads KGHSH; CDR2 reads LQKENI. This CDR3 is 16 amino acids long. Supplemented by reference TRBV18 and TRBJ2-2, the full variable domain reads NAGVMQNPRHLVRRRGQEARLRCSPMKGHSHVYWYRQLPEEGLKFMVYLQKENIIDESGMPKERFSAEFPKEGPSILRIQQVVRGDSAAYFCASFPGTSGTSGELFFGEGSRLTVL.

The chain employs TRBV3-1 and TRBJ1-2. The CDR3 is 12 amino acids. In germline, CDR1 is LGHDT, CDR2 YNNKEL (reference sequence). The CDR3 sequence: CASSQDIGGYTF.

The chain couples TRBV29-1 to TRBJ2-3; TCRdb calls TRBD1, which cannot be checked without DNA. The CDR3 covers 13 residues. Germline V lookup: CDR1 SQVTM, CDR2 ANQGSEA. This CDR3 reads CSADRAFTDTQYF.

The chain employs TRBV20-1 and TRBJ2-3; lacking DNA, the TRBD1 call made by TCRdb goes unchecked. From germline, CDR1 is DFQATT and CDR2 SNEGSKA (reference sequence). This CDR3 region has 16 residues. This CDR3 reads CSATTPQGRSTDTQYF.

The chain links TRBV16 to TRBJ1-5. Germline V gene data show CDR1 as KGHSY and CDR2 as FQNENV. The CDR3 has 14 residues. The CDR3 spells CASSHSDSNQPQHF.

The chain has TRBV20-1 and TRBJ2-5; TCRdb designates TRBD1, a call that cannot be tested without DNA. The CDR3 consists of 12 residues. Germline CDR1 reads DFQATT; CDR2 reads SNEGSKA (reference sequence). CDR3 region: CSALRGKGAQYF.

V usage is TRBV5-1 and J usage is TRBJ2-1; the D call of TRBD1 rests on TCRdb alone, since no DNA is present to check it. The CDR3 consists of 13 residues. Germline V gene lookup returns CDR1 SGHRS and CDR2 YFSETQ. This CDR3 is CASSPGQGYEQFF. Supplemented by reference TRBV5-1 and TRBJ2-1, the full variable domain reads KAGVTQTPRYLIKTRGQQVTLSCSPISGHRSVSWYQQTPGQGLQFLFEYFSETQRNKGNFPGRFSGRQFSNSRSEMNVSTLELGDSALYLCASSPGQGYEQFFGPGTRLTVL.

V usage is TRBV20-1 and J usage is TRBJ2-3; no DNA is available, so the TRBD1 call from TCRdb remains unchecked. Germline CDR1 and CDR2: DFQATT and SNEGSKA (reference sequence). The CDR3 contains 14 residues. The CDR3 sequence is CSAAPARALDTQYF.

The chain joins TRBV4-1 to TRBJ1-5; lacking DNA, the TRBD1 call made by TCRdb goes unchecked. CDR3 length: 16 residues. Germline V CDR1 and CDR2: MGHRA, YSYEKL. CDR3 amino acids: CASSQEPRGGNQPQHF.

The V gene is TRBV6-5, the J gene TRBJ1-2; lacking DNA, the TRBD1 call made by TCRdb goes unchecked. There are 17 residues in the CDR3. Germline loops: CDR1 MNHEY, CDR2 SVGAGI. Here the CDR3 reads CASSYSPGTGSDYGYTF.

This sequence joins TRBV7-2 and TRBJ1-6; there is no DNA to check the TCRdb D call of TRBD1. This CDR3 is 14 amino acids long. Germline CDR1 is SGHTA and CDR2 is FQGNSA. CDR3 sequence reads: CASSLLGGNSPLHF.

The chain employs TRBV19 and TRBJ1-2; the D gene TCRdb calls, TRBD1, cannot be checked with no DNA. The CDR3 length is 15 residues. Germline lookup yields CDR1 LNHDA and CDR2 SQIVND (reference sequence). The CDR3 spells CASSPIQGVGYGYTF.

The chain's CDR3 is CATGDFTGELFF. The chain combines TRBV7-2 with TRBJ2-2; TCRdb names TRBD2, which stays unverified in the absence of DNA. Per the germline V gene, CDR1 is SGHTA and CDR2 is FQGNSA. This CDR3 has 12 amino acids.

The genes are TRBV10-2 and TRBJ2-3. Germline assignment: CDR1 WSHSY and CDR2 SAAADI. The CDR3 sequence is 15 residues long. CDR3 sequence reads: CASSAGSLSTDTQYF.

The rearrangement joins TRBV10-2 to TRBJ1-6; TCRdb outputs TRBD1, but without DNA this stays unchecked. The CDR3 consists of 13 residues. Germline values: CDR1 WSHSY, CDR2 SAAADI. The CDR3 loop is CASSGTGATPLHF.

The chain joins TRBV6-5 to TRBJ2-3; with no DNA, the TCRdb D assignment of TRBD1 cannot be verified. CDR3 length equals 15 residues. Looked up from germline, CDR1 is MNHEY and CDR2 is SVGAGI. The CDR3 spells CASSYVGGGTDTQYF.

V is TRBV12-3 or TRBV12-4 and J is TRBJ2-2. The CDR3 sequence is 15 residues long. CDR3: CASSFRLATTGELFF.

The chain combines TRBV7-3 with TRBJ2-3. Germline V gene data show CDR1 as SGHTA and CDR2 as FQGTGA. This CDR3 has 13 amino acids. The CDR3 is CASSPKSTDTQYF.

This chain connects TRBV3-1 to TRBJ2-7. Per the germline V gene, CDR1 is LGHDT and CDR2 is YNNKEL (reference sequence). This CDR3 is 14 amino acids long. CDR3 amino acids: CASSPQLGLYEQYF.